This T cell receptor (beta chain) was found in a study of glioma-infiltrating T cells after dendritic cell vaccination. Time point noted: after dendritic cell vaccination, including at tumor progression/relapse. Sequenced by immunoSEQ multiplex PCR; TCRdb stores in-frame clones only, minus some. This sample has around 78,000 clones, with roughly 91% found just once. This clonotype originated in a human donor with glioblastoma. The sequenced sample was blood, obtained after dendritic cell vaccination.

The CDR3 DNA reads TGTGCCAGTAGTTACAGGGGGAAAGAGACCCAGTACTTC. Translating gives CASSYRGKETQYF. The genes are TRBV19 and TRBJ2-5; 8 bases agree with TRBD1. In germline, CDR1 is LNHDA, CDR2 SQIVND (reference sequence). J gave up 3 bases and V 5 bases, and 2 bases lay outside the gene matches. There are 13 residues in the CDR3.